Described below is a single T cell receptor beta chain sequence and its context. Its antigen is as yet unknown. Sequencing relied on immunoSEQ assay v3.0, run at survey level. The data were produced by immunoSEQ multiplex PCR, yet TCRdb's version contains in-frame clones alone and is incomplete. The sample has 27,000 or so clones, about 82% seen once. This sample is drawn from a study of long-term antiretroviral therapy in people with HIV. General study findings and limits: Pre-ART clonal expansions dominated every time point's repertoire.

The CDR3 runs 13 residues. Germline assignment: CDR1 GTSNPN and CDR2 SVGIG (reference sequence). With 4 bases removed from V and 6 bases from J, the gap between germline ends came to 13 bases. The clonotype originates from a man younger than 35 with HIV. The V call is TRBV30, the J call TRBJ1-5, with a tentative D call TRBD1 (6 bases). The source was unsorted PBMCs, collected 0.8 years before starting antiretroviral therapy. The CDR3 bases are TGTGCCTGGACGGAAGGGGGGCCTCAGCCCCAGCATTTT. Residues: CAWTEGGPQPQHF.